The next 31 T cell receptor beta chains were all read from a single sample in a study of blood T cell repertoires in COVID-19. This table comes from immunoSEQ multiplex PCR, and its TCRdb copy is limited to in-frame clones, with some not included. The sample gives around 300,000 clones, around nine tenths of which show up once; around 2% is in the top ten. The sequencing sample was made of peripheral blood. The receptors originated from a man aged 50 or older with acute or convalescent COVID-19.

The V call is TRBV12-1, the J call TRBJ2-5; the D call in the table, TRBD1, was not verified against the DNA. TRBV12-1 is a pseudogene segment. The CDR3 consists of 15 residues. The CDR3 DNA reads TGTGCCAGCAGCTACCTGACAGGGGGAGGGGAGACCCAGTACTTC. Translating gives CASSYLTGGGETQYF.

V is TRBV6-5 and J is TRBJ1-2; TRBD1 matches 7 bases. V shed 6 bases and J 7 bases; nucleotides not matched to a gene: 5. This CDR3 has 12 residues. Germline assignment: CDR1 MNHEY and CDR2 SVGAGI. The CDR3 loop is CASRATGSGYTF. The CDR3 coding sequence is TGTGCCAGCAGAGCGACAGGGAGTGGCTACACCTTC.

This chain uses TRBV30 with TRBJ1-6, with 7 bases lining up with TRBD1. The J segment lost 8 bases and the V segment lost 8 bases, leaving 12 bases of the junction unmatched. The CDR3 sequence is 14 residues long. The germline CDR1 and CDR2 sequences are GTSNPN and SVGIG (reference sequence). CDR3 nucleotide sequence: TGTGCCCAGGGGGAGGCGGGGTTTGATTCACCCCTCCACTTT. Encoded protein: CAQGEAGFDSPLHF.

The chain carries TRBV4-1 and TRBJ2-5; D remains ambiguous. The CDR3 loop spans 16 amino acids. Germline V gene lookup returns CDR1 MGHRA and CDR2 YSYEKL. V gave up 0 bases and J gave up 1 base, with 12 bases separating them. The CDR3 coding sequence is TGCGCCAGCAGCCAAGATCGAACACAGCTCCAAGAGACCCAGTACTTC. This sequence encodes CASSQDRTQLQETQYF.

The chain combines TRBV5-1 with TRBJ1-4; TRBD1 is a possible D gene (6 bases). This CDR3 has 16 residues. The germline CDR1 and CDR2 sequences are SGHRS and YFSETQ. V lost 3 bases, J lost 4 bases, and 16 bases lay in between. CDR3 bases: TGCGCCAGCAGCTCAGAGCCAGGGGCCATTAATGAAAAACTGTTTTTT. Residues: CASSSEPGAINEKLFF.

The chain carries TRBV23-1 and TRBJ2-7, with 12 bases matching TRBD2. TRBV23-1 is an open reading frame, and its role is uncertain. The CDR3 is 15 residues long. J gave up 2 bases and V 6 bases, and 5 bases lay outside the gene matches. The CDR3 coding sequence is TGCGCCAGCAGCCCTCCTAGCGGGGGGGCCTACGAGCAGTACTTC. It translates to CASSPPSGGAYEQYF.

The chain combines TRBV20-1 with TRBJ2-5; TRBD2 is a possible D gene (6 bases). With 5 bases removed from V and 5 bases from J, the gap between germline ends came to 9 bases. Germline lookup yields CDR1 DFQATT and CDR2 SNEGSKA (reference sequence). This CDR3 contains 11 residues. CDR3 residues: CSAGGSETQYF. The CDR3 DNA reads TGCAGTGCTGGGGGGTCGGAGACCCAGTACTTC.

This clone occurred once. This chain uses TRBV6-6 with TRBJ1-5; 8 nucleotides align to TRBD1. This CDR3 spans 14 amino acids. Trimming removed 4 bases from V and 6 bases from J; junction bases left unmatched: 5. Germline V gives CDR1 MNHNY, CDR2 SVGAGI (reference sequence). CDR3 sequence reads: CASSFHRGGQPQHF. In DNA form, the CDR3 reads TGTGCCAGCAGTTTCCACAGGGGGGGTCAGCCCCAGCATTTT.

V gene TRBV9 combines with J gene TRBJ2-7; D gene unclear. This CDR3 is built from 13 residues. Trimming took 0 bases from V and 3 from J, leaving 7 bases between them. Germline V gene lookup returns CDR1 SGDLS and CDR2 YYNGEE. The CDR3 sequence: CASSVGGDYEQYF. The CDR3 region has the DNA TGTGCCAGCAGCGTAGGCGGAGACTACGAGCAGTACTTC.

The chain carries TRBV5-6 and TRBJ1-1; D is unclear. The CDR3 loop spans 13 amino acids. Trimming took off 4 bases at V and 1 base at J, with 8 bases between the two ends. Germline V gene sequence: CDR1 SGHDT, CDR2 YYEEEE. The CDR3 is CASSLRGNTEAFF. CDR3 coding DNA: TGTGCCAGCAGCCTGCGGGGGAACACTGAAGCTTTCTTT. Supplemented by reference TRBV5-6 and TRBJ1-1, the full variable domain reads DAGVTQSPTHLIKTRGQQVTLRCSPKSGHDTVSWYQQALGQGPQFIFQYYEEEERQRGNFPDRFSGHQFPNYSSELNVNALLLGDSALYLCASSLRGNTEAFFGQGTRLTVV.

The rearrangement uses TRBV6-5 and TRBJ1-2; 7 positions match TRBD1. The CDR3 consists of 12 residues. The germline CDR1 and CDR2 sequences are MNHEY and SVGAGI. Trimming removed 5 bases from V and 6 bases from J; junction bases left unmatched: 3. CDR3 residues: CASSRQGDGYTF. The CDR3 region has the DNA TGTGCCAGCAGTCGACAGGGAGATGGCTACACCTTC.

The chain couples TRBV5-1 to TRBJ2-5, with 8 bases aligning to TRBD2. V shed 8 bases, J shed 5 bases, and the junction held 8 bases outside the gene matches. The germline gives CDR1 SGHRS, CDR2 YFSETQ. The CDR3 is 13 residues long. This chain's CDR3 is CASFGLAEETQYF. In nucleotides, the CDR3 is TGCGCCAGTTTCGGACTAGCAGAGGAGACCCAGTACTTC.

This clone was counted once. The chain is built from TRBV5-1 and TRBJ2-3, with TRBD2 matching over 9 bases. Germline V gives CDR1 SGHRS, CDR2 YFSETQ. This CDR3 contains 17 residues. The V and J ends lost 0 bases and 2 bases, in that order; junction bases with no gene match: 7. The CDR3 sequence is CASSLALASGNTDTQYF. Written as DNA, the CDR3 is TGCGCCAGCAGCTTGGCCCTGGCTAGCGGGAACACAGATACGCAGTATTTT.

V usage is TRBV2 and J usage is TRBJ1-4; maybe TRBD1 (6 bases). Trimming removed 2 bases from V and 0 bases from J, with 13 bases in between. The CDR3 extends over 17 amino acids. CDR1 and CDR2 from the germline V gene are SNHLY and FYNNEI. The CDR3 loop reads CASSELGHQSTNEKLFF. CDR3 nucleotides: TGTGCCAGCAGTGAATTGGGACATCAGTCAACTAATGAAAAACTGTTTTTT.

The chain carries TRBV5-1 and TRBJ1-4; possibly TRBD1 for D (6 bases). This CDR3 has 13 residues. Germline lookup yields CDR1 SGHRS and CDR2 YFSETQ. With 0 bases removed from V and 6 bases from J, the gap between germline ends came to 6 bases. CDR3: CASSLGTDEKLFF. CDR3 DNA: TGCGCCAGCAGCTTGGGGACAGATGAAAAACTGTTTTTT.

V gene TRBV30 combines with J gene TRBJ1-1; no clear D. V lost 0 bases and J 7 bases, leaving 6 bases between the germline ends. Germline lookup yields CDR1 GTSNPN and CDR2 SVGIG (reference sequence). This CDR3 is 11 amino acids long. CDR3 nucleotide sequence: TGTGCCTGGAGTGTAAGAGATGAAGCTTTCTTT. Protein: CAWSVRDEAFF.

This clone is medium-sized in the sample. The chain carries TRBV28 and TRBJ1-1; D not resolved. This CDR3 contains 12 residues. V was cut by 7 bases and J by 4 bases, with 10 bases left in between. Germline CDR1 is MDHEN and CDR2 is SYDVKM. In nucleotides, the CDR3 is TGTGCCAGCACTAAGATAACCACTGAAGCTTTCTTT. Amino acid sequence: CASTKITTEAFF.

CDR3 nucleotides: TGTGCCAGCACTGGCAGGGGGAACAATCAGCCCCAGCATTTT. As protein: CASTGRGNNQPQHF. The chain couples TRBV6-5 to TRBJ1-5, with TRBD1 identical over 7 bases. The CDR3 has 14 amino acids. Trimming removed 7 bases from V and 3 bases from J; junction bases left unmatched: 6. Germline CDR1 reads MNHEY; CDR2 reads SVGAGI.

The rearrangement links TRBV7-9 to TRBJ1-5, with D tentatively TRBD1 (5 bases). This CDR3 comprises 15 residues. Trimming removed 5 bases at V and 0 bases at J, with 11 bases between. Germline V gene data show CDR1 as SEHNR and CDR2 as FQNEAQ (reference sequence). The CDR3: CASSPLGDSNQPQHF. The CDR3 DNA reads TGTGCCAGCAGCCCTCTAGGGGATAGCAATCAGCCCCAGCATTTT.

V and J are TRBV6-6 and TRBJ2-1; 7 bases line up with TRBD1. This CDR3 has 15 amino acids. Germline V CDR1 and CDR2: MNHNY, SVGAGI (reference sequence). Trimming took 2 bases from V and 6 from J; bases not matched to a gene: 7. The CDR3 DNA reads TGTGCCAGCAGTTACGAGACAGGGTATGGCAATGAGCAGTTCTTC. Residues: CASSYETGYGNEQFF.

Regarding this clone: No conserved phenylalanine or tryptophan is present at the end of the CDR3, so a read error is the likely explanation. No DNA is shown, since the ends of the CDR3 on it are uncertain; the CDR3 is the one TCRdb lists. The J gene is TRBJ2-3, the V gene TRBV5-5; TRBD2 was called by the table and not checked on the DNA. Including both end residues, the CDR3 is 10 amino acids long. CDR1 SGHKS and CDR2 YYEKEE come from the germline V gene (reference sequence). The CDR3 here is CASSPYRGAI.

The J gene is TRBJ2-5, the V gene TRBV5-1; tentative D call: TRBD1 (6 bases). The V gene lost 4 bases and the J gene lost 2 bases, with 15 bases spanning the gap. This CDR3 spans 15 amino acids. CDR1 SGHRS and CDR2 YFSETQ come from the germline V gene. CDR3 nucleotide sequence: TGCGCCAGCAGCACCCTACCGGGACAACAAGAGACCCAGTACTTC. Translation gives CASSTLPGQQETQYF.

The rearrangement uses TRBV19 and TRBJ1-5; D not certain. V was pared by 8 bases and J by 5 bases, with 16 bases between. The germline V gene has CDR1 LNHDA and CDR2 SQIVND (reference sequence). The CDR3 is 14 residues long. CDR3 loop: CASSGRDEDQPQHF. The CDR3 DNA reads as TGTGCCAGTTCCGGGAGAGACGAGGATCAGCCCCAGCATTTT.

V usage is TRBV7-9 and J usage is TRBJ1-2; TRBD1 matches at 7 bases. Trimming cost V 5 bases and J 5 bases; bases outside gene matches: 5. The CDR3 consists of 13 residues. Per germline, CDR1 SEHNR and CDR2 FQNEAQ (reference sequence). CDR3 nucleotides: TGTGCCAGCAGCATGGGGACAGTTTATGGCTACACCTTC. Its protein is CASSMGTVYGYTF.

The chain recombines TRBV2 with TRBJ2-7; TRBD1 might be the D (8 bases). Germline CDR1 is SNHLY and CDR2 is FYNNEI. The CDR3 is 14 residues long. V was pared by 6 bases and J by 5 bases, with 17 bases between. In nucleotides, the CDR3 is TGTGCCAGCAGCACAGGGGGAGGGTTGGACGAGCAGTACTTC. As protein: CASSTGGGLDEQYF.

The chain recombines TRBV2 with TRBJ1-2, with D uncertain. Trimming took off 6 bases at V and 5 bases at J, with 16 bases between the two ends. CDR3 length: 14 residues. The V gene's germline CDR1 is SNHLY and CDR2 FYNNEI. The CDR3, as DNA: TGTGCCAGCAGCGAGGGCCGAGCTAGATATGGCTACACCTTC. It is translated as CASSEGRARYGYTF. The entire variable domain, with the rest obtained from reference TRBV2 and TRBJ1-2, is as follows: EPEVTQTPSHQVTQMGQEVILRCVPISNHLYFYWYRQILGQKVEFLVSFYNNEISEKSEIFDDQFSVERPDGSNFTLKIRSTKLEDSAMYFCASSEGRARYGYTFGSGTRLTVV.

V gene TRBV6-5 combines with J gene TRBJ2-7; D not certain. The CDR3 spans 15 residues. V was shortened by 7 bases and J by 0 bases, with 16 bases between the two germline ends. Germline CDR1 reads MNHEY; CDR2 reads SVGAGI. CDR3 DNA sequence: TGTGCCAGCACGCCTCGCACTTCGAGCTCCTACGAGCAGTACTTC. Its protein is CASTPRTSSSYEQYF.

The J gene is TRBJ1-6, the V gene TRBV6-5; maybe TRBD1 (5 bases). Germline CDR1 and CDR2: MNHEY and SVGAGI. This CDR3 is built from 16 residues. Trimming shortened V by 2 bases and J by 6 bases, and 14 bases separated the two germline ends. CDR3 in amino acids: CASSYRQGPSNSPLHF. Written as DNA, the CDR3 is TGTGCCAGCAGTTACCGCCAGGGCCCCTCTAATTCACCCCTCCACTTT.

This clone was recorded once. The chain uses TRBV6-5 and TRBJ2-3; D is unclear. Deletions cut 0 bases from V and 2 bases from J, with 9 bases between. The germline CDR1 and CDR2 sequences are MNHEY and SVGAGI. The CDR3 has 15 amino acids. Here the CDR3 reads CASSYSIQNTDTQYF. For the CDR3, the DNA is TGTGCCAGCAGTTACTCGATCCAGAACACAGATACGCAGTATTTT.

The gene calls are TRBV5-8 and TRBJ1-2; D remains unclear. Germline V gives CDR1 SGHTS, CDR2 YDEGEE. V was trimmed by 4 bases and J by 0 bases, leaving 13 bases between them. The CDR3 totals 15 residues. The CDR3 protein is CASSLGDGTNYGYTF. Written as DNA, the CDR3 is TGTGCCAGCAGCCTGGGAGACGGGACTAACTATGGCTACACCTTC.

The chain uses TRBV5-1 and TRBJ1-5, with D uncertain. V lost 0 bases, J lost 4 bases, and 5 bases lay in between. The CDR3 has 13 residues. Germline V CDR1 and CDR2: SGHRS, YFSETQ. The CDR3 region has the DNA TGCGCCAGCAGCTTGGCCCTAAATCAGCCCCAGCATTTT. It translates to CASSLALNQPQHF.